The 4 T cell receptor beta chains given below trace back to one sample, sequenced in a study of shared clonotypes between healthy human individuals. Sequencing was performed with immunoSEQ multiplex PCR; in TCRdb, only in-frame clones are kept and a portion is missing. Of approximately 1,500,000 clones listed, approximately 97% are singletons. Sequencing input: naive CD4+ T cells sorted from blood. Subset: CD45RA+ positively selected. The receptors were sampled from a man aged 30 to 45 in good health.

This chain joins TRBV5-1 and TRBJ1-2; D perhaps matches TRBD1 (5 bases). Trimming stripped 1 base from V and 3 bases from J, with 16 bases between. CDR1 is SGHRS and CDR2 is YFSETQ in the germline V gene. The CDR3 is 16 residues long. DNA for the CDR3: TGCGCCAGCAGCTTGTTACGAGGGGAGGCGGACTATGGCTACACCTTC. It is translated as CASSLLRGEADYGYTF.

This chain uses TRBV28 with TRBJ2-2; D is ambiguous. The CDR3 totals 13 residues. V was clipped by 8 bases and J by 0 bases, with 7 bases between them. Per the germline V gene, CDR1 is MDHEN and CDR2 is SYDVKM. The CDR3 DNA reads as TGTGCCAGCGATAGTTCGAACACCGGGGAGCTGTTTTTT. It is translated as CASDSSNTGELFF.

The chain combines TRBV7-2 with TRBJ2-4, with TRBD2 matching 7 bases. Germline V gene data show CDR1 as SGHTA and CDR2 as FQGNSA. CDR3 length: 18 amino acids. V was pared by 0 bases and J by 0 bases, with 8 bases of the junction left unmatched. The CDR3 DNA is TGTGCCAGCAGCTTAGCGCTGGGAGGGTGGGGAGCCAAAAACATTCAGTACTTC. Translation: CASSLALGGWGAKNIQYF.

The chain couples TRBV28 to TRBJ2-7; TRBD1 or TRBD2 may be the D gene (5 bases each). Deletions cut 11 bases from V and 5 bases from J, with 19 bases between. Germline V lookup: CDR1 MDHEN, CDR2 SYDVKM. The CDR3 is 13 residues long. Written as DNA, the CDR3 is TGTGCCTACGGCCGAGGGGCGTTCAACGAGCAGTACTTC. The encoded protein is CAYGRGAFNEQYF.